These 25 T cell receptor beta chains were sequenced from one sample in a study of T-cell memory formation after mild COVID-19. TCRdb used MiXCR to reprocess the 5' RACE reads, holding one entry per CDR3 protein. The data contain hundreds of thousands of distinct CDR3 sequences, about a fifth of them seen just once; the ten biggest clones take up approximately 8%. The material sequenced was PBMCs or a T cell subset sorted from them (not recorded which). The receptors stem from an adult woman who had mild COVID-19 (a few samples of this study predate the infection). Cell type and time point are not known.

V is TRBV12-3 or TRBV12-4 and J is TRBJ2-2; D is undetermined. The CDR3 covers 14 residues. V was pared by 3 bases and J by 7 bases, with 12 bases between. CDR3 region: CASSFEGSVGELFF. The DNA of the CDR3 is TGTGCCAGCAGTTTTGAAGGTTCTGTCGGGGAGCTGTTTTTT.

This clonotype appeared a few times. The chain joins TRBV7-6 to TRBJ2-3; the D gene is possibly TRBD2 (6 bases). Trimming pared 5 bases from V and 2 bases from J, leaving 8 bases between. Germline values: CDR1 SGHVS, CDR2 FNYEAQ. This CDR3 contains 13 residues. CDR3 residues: CASSGGTTDTQYF. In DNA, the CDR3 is TGTGCCAGCAGCGGGGGGACCACAGATACGCAGTATTTT.

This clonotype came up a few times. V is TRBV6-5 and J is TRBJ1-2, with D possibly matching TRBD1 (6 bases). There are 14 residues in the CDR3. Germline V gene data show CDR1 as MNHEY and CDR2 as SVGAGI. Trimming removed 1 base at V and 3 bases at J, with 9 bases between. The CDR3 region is CASSYWRGHYGYTF. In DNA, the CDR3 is TGTGCCAGCAGTTACTGGCGGGGGCACTATGGCTACACCTTC.

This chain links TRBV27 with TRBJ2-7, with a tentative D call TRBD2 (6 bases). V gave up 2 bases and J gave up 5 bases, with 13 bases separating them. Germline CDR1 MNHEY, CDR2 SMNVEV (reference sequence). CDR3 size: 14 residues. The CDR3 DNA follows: TGTGCCAGCAGTTTAATGACTAGGAGTCACGAGCAGTACTTC. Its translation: CASSLMTRSHEQYF.

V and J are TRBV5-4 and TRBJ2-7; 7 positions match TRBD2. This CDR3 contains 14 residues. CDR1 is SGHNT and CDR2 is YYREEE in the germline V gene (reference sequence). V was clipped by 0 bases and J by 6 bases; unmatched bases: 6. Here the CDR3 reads CASSLGGGRTEQYF. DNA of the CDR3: TGTGCCAGCAGCTTGGGGGGCGGGAGAACCGAGCAGTACTTC.

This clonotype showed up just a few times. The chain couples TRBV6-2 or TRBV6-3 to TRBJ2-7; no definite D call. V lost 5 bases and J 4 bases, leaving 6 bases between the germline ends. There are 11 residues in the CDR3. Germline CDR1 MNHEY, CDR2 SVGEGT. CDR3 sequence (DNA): TGTGCCAGCAGTCACCTTTACGAGCAGTACTTC. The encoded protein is CASSHLYEQYF.

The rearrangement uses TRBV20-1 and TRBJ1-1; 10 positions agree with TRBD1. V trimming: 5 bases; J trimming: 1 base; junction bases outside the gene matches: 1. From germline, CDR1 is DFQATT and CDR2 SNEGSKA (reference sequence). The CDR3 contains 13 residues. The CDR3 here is CSADRGPNTEAFF. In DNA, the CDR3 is TGCAGTGCTGACAGGGGGCCGAACACTGAAGCTTTCTTT.

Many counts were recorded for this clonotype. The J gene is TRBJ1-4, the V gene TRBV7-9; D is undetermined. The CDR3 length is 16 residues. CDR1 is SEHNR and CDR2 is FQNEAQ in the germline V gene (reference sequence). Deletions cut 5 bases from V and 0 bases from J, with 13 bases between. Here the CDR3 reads CASSMGKQPTNEKLFF. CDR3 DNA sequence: TGTGCCAGCAGCATGGGGAAACAACCAACTAATGAAAAACTGTTTTTT. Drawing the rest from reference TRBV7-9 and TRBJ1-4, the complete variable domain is DTGVSQNPRHKITKRGQNVTFRCDPISEHNRLYWYRQTLGQGPEFLTYFQNEAQLEKSRLLSDRFSAERPKGSFSTLEIQRTEQGDSAMYLCASSMGKQPTNEKLFFGSGTQLSVL.

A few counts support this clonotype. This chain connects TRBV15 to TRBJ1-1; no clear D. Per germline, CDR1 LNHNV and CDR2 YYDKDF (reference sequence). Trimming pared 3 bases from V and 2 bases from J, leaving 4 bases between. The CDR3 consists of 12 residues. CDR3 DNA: TGTGCCACCAGCAGCCTAAACACTGAAGCTTTCTTT. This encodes CATSSLNTEAFF.

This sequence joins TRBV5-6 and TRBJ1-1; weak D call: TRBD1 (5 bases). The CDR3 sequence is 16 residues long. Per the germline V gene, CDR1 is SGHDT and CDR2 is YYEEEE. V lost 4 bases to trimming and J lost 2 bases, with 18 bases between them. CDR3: CASSTDSGRPNTEAFF. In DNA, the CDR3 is TGTGCCAGCAGCACAGACAGTGGGCGTCCCAACACTGAAGCTTTCTTT.

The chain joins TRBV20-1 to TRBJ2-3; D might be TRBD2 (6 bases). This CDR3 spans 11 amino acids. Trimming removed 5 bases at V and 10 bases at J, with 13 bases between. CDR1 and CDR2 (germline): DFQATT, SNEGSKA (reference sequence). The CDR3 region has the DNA TGCAGTGCTCCCCTGGGGGGTCCGCAGTATTTT. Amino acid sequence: CSAPLGGPQYF.

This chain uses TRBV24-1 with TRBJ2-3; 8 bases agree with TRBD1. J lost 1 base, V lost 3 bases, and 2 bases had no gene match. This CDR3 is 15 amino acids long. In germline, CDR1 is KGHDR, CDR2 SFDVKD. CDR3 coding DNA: TGTGCCACCAGTGATCCGGGACAGGGCACAGATACGCAGTATTTT. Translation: CATSDPGQGTDTQYF.

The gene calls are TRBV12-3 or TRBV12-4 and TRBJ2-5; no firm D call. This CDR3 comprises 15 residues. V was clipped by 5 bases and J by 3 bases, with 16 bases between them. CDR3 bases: TGTGCCAGCAGTCCAGCCTTACACAGAAAAGAGACCCAGTACTTC. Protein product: CASSPALHRKETQYF.

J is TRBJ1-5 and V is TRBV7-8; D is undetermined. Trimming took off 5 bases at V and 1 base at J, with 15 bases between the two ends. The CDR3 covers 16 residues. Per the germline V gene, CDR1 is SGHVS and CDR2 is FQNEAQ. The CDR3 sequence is CASSPVGWISNQPQHF. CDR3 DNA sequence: TGTGCCAGCAGCCCCGTAGGGTGGATAAGCAATCAGCCCCAGCATTTT.

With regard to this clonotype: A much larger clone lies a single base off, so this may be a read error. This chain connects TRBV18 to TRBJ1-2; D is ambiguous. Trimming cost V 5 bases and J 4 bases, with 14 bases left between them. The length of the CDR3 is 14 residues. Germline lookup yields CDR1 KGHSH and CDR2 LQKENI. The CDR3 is CASSSIPTSYGYTF. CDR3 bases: TGTGCCAGCTCATCTATCCCTACCAGCTATGGCTACACCTTC.

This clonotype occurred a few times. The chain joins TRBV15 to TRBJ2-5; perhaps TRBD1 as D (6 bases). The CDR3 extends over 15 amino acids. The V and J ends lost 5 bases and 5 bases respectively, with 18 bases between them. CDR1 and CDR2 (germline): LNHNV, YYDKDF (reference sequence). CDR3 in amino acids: CATSVSGTYAETQYF. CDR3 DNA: TGTGCCACCAGCGTGTCCGGGACATATGCGGAGACCCAGTACTTC.

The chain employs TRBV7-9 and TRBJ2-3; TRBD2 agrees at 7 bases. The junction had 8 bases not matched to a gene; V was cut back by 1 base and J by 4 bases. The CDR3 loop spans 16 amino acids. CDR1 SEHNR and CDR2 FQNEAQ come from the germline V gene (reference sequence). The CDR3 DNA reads TGTGCCAGCAGCTTAGTGGCAGGCCTAGCGGCAGATACGCAGTATTTT. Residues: CASSLVAGLAADTQYF.

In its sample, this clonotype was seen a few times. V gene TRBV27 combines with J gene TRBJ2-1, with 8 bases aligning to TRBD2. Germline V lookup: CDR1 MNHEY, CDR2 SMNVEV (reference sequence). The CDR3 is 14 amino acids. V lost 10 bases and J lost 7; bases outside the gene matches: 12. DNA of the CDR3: TGTGCCACACAAGGGTCGGGAGGGCCAAATGAGCAGTTCTTC. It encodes CATQGSGGPNEQFF.

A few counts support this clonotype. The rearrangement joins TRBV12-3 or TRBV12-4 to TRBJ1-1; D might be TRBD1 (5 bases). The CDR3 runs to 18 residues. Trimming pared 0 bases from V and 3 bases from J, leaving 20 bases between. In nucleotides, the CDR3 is TGTGCCAGCAGTTTAGCGCCCCTCCTCTGGGGCAGTGACACTGAAGCTTTCTTT. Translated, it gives CASSLAPLLWGSDTEAFF.

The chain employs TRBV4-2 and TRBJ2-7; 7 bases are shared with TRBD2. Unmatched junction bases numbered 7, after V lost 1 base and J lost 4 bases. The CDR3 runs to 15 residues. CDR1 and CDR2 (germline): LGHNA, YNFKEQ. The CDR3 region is CASSQAERENYEQYF. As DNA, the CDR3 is TGTGCCAGCAGCCAAGCCGAGCGGGAAAATTACGAGCAGTACTTC.

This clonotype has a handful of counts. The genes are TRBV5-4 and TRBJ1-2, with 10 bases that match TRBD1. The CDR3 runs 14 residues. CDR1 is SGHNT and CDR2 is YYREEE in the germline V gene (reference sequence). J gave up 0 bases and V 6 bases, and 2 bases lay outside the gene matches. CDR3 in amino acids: CASKGTGANYGYTF. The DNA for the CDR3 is TGTGCCAGCAAAGGGACAGGGGCTAACTATGGCTACACCTTC.

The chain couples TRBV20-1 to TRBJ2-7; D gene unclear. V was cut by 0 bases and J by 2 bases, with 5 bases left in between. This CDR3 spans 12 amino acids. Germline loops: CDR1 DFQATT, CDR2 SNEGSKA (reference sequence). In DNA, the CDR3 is TGCAGTGCTAGAGAGGCAGCCTACGAGCAGTACTTC. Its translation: CSAREAAYEQYF.

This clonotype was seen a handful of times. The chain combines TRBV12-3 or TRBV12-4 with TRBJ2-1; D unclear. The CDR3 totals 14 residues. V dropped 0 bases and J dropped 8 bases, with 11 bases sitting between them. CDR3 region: CASSLAPGADEQFF. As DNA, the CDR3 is TGTGCCAGCAGTTTAGCGCCGGGCGCTGATGAGCAGTTCTTC.

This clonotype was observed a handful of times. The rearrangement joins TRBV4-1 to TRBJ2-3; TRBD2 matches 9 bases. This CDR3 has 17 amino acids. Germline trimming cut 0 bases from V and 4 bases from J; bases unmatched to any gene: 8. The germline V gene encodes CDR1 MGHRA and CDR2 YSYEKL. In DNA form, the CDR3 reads TGCGCCAGCAGCCAAGAAGAGGCTAGCGGGGCGGCAGATACGCAGTATTTT. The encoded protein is CASSQEEASGAADTQYF.

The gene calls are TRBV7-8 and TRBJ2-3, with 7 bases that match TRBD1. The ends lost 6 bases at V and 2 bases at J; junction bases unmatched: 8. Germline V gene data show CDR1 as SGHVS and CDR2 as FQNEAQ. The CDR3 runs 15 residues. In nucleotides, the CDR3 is TGTGCCAGCAGTTACCAGGGGGTCCCCACAGATACGCAGTATTTT. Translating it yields CASSYQGVPTDTQYF.